This T cell receptor beta chain came from a study of OX40 agonist ivuxolimab in advanced cancers. Turning to the overall study: Ivuxolimab was a fully human IgG2 agonistic monoclonal antibody targeting the costimulatory receptor OX40 (CD134). Intravenous ivuxolimab was administered to patients every 2 weeks at six dose levels: 0.01, 0.1, 0.3, 1.5, 3 and 10 mg/kg. Of the approximately 50 patients in dose escalation, approximately 20 had hepatocellular carcinoma, some 15 had melanoma, 9 had renal cell carcinoma and 9 had head and neck cancer. A male proportion of around 81% and a mean age of approximately 60 years, ranging from 23 to 79, were recorded for the dose-escalation cohort. Patients were allowed to have had prior anti-PD-1, anti-PD-L1 or anti-CTLA-4 therapy, and around two fifths of the dose-escalation patients had been treated with checkpoint inhibitors. Partial responses occurred in three dose-escalation patients, of whom one had hepatocellular carcinoma and two had cutaneous melanoma. Peripheral TCRbeta sequencing was intended to test whether TCR sequence diversity was altered and clonal T-cell expansion was caused by ivuxolimab. The paper covers the monotherapy dose-escalation part of the phase I ivuxolimab trial, which included N ≈ 57 patients.

To note about this clone: What this receptor recognizes is not known. No base-level quality is on record; no much larger clone is a single base apart.

V is clipped by 4 bases and J by 1 base, and the sequence between their germline boundaries is 16 bases long. Per the germline V gene, MDHEN is the CDR1 and SYDVKM is the CDR2. The CDR3 has 16 amino acids, counting the end cysteine and phenylalanine. The retained sequence is limited to the CDR3, 48 bases, with the frame set at the first base. For sequencing of the TCRbeta CDR3 region, genomic DNA was extracted from the sorted cells. The immunoSEQ Assay was used to sequence the TCRbeta CDR3 regions. TCRdb stores this immuneACCESS table with in-frame sequences only. Part of the clones is absent; in the studies checked, under half of the shortfall reflects unresolved V genes, and no reason is known for the rest. A total of about 19,000 clones appear in this sample, nearly 85% of them only once. The ten largest clones add up to roughly 49% of the sample. Patients with autoimmune disease history or receiving systemic immunosuppression were excluded from the trial. Peripheral blood for TCR sequencing was drawn from every dose cohort at baseline, at cycle 4 day 1 and at cycle 7 day 1. Samples came from an open-label, multicenter, first-in-human phase I dose-escalation trial of ivuxolimab. Adults with locally advanced or metastatic melanoma, renal cell carcinoma, hepatocellular carcinoma or head and neck squamous cell carcinoma were enrolled in the trial. CD4+ and CD8+ T cells were sorted separately from peripheral blood before TCR sequencing.

General findings and caveats noted by the study authors: In partial responders in the 0.1-3.0 mg/kg groups, normalized peripheral clonal expansion was found to be among the lowest, especially among CD8+ T cells. After ivuxolimab, expanded clones were on average more numerous among CD8+ T cells than among CD4+ T cells. Antigen specificity was not determined for the clonally expanded peripheral T cells. Low levels of normalized T-cell clonal expansion were also seen in some nonresponding patients. At doses of 0.1 to 3.0 mg/kg, clonal expansion of both CD4+ and CD8+ T cells in blood was seen between baseline and week 6.

This material consisted of CD4+ or CD8+ T cells sorted from blood, taken in a trial of the OX40 agonist ivuxolimab. The rearranged chain carries TRBV28 and TRBJ2-5; the D gene remains uncertain. The clonotype comes from an adult with an advanced solid tumor such as melanoma, head and neck, liver or kidney cancer. The CDR3 is CASSYGHGGIQETQYF. The nucleotides read TGTGCCAGCAGTTACGGTCATGGCGGTATCCAAGAGACCCAGTACTTC. With all but the CDR3 taken from the reference TRBV28 and TRBJ2-5 genes, the full variable domain is: DVKVTQSSRYLVKRTGEKVFLECVQDMDHENMFWYRQDPGLGLRLIYFSYDVKMKEKGDIPEGYSVSREKKERFSLILESASTNQTSMYLCASSYGHGGIQETQYFGPGTRLLVL.